Listed below are T cell receptor beta chains from one sample, sequenced in a study of blood T cells in healthy people across ages. From the 5' RACE reads, TCRdb called clonotypes with MiXCR, one entry per CDR3 protein. The table records over 1,200,000 distinct CDR3 sequences, approximately 59% of them present only once. Source material: blood. These receptors were taken from a man aged 18 to 30 in good health. CDR3s include the opening cysteine and the closing phenylalanine or tryptophan. D genes are given only for firm matches. Clone size is stated in some rows and not others, as once, few, many or a class when expanded.

>TRBJ1-1|14|TRBV27|TRBD1|.
TGTGCCAGCAGCCCGGCAGGGGGGTACGCTGAAGCTTTCTTT
CASSPAGGYAEAFF
>TRBJ1-2|14|TRBV2|.|.
TGTGCCAGCAGTGAATCGGAATCGGACTATGGCTACACCTTC
CASSESESDYGYTF
>TRBJ1-4|22|TRBV29-1|.|once
.
CSVDGGGASPQYFGPTNEKLFF
>TRBJ2-6|16|TRBV4-3|.|few
TGCGCCAGCAGCCAAGTCGGCAACTCTGGGGCCAACGTCCTGACTTTC
CASSQVGNSGANVLTF
>TRBJ1-1|14|TRBV7-7|.|once
TGTGCCAGCAGCCCAAGCCCGGGAAACACTGAAGCTTTCTTT
CASSPSPGNTEAFF
>TRBJ1-1|14|TRBV27|TRBD1|.
TGTGCCAGCAGTTTTGGCAGGGGGAGGACTGAAGCTTTCTTT
CASSFGRGRTEAFF
>TRBJ1-5|14|TRBV15|.|few
TGTGCCACCAGCAGAGACCTTAGCAATCAGCCCCAGCATTTT
CATSRDLSNQPQHF
>TRBJ1-4|15|TRBV20-1|.|once
TGCAGTGCTAGAAACCCGGGACGGATAAATGAAAAACTGTTTTTT
CSARNPGRINEKLFF
>TRBJ2-7|12|TRBV5-1|.|.
TGCGCCAGCAGCTTTGACGGAACCGAGCAGTACTTC
CASSFDGTEQYF
>TRBJ2-3|16|TRBV5-1|TRBD2|few
TGCGCCAGCAGCTTGGCTCTAGCGGGAGTTGGAGATACGCAGTATTTT
CASSLALAGVGDTQYF
>TRBJ2-1|16|TRBV11-2|TRBD1|.
TGTGCCAGCAGCTTAACCTCACAGGGGGCTAAGAATGAGCAGTTCTTC
CASSLTSQGAKNEQFF
>TRBJ2-1|14|TRBV3-1|.|.
TGTGCCAGCAGCCTCGGTAGCGGAGGGCCTGAGCAGTTCTTC
CASSLGSGGPEQFF
>TRBJ2-1|17|TRBV29-1|.|.
TGCAGCGTTGAAGGAATAGGAACAGGGACTTACTACAATGAGCAGTTCTTC
CSVEGIGTGTYYNEQFF
>TRBJ1-4|15|TRBV4-2|.|.
TGTGCCAGCAGCCAAGATGGCGGGGAACTTGAAAAACTGTTTTTT
CASSQDGGELEKLFF
>TRBJ2-1|12|TRBV7-2|TRBD1|.
TGTGCCAGCAGCCATTCCGGGACAGGGCAGTTCTTC
CASSHSGTGQFF
>TRBJ2-1|15|TRBV10-1|TRBD2|once
TGCGCCAGCAGTGAGTCGCCCGGGGGGGCAAATGAGCAGTTCTTC
CASSESPGGANEQFF
>TRBJ2-5|16|TRBV6-2/TRBV6-3|.|once
TGTGCCAGCAGTTACTCAGGAGGCCCCCGGCGAGAGACCCAGTACTTC
CASSYSGGPRRETQYF
>TRBJ2-1|14|TRBV9|.|few
TGTGCCAGCAGCGTAGCCCCCGTTGGCAATGAGCAGTTCTTC
CASSVAPVGNEQFF
>TRBJ2-2|16|TRBV4-2|.|many
TGTGCCAGCAGCCAGGGGGGACCGGATTCCACCGGGGAGCTGTTTTTT
CASSQGGPDSTGELFF
>TRBJ2-2|16|TRBV10-3|.|.
TGTGCCATCAGTGCTGATTACCTTGGGGACACCGGGGAGCTGTTTTTT
CAISADYLGDTGELFF
>TRBJ2-5|13|TRBV6-1|TRBD2|.
TGTGCCAGCAGAGCGGGAGCGGTGGAGACCCAGTACTTC
CASRAGAVETQYF
>TRBJ2-3|18|TRBV27|TRBD2|.
TGTGCCAGCAGTTTAAGGACTAGCGGGCCCTCTAGCACAGATACGCAGTATTTT
CASSLRTSGPSSTDTQYF
>TRBJ1-2|13|TRBV12-3/TRBV12-4|.|.
TGTGCCAGCACCGACCGTCGTGCGGGTGGCTACACCTTC
CASTDRRAGGYTF
>TRBJ2-3|15|TRBV20-1|TRBD2|.
TGCAGTGCTGAAAGACTAGCGGGAGATTCGGATACGCAGTATTTT
CSAERLAGDSDTQYF
>TRBJ2-4|12|TRBV6-5|.|.
TGTGCCAGCAGTAAGGACATCCGAAAGCAGTACTTC
CASSKDIRKQYF
>TRBJ1-4|16|TRBV6-5|TRBD1|.
TGTGCCAGCAGTTCGCGGGACAGGGGAATCAATGAAAAACTGTTTTTT
CASSSRDRGINEKLFF
>TRBJ1-1|11|TRBV7-9|.|.
TGTGCCAGCTACACAGGGCCTGAAGCTTTCTTT
CASYTGPEAFF
>TRBJ2-3|17|TRBV29-1|TRBD2|.
TGCAGCGTTGAGAAATTTTTACTAGCGGGAATCACAGATACGCAGTATTTT
CSVEKFLLAGITDTQYF
>TRBJ2-3|15|TRBV29-1|TRBD2|few
TGCAGCGCCCAAGCGGGAGGGGACCTCACAGATACGCAGTATTTT
CSAQAGGDLTDTQYF
>TRBJ1-6|16|TRBV6-1|TRBD1|.
TGTGCCAGCAGTGAAATGGGACAGGGGGTGAATTCACCCCTCCACTTT
CASSEMGQGVNSPLHF
>TRBJ2-5|16|TRBV6-6|.|.
TGTGCCAGTAGCTATTCTCTTGAGCGGGCTCAAGAGACCCAGTACTTC
CASSYSLERAQETQYF
>TRBJ1-5|13|TRBV25-1|.|.
TGTGCCAGCAGTGAAACGAGCAATCAGCCCCAGCATTTT
CASSETSNQPQHF
>TRBJ2-2|10|TRBV24-1|.|.
TGTCCTCTAGGCACCGGGGAGCTGTTTTTT
CPLGTGELFF
>TRBJ2-1|14|TRBV27|.|.
TGTGCCAGCAGTATCCAAGACAATTACAATGAGCAGTTCTTC
CASSIQDNYNEQFF
>TRBJ2-1|13|TRBV29-1|TRBD2|few
TGCAGCACCGCTCGGGACTACTACAATGAGCAGTTCTTC
CSTARDYYNEQFF
>TRBJ2-1|12|TRBV20-1|.|once
TGCAGTGCTAGAGACTGGACCAATGAGCAGTTCTTC
CSARDWTNEQFF
>TRBJ2-5|14|TRBV27|.|.
TGTGCCAGCAGCCCCTTGGGGAGACAAGAGACCCAGTACTTC
CASSPLGRQETQYF
>TRBJ2-1|15|TRBV12-3/TRBV12-4|TRBD1|few
TGTGCCAGCAGCCCGGGACAGGGATCTTGGAATGAGCAGTTCTTC
CASSPGQGSWNEQFF
>TRBJ1-2|12|TRBV25-1|.|.
TGTGCCAGCAGTGAATATAGGAAAGGCTACACCTTC
CASSEYRKGYTF
>TRBJ2-5|13|TRBV25-1|.|.
TGTGCCAGCAGTGAACAACTCCAAGAGACCCAGTACTTC
CASSEQLQETQYF
>TRBJ2-3|16|TRBV7-9|.|.
TGTGCCAGCACCCCCCAATCGGGGTCTAGCACAGATACGCAGTATTTT
CASTPQSGSSTDTQYF
>TRBJ2-1|13|TRBV2|TRBD1|.
TGTGCCGGTATGACAGGGTCCTACAATGAGCAGTTCTTC
CAGMTGSYNEQFF
>TRBJ2-5|15|TRBV29-1|TRBD1|.
TGCGGCGCCGACCGACAGGGGAAATGGCAAGAGACCCAGTACTTC
CGADRQGKWQETQYF
>TRBJ2-1|14|TRBV12-3/TRBV12-4|.|.
TGTGCCAGCAGTTTAGTGGTGAGAGGGCATGAGCAGTTCTTC
CASSLVVRGHEQFF
>TRBJ1-2|13|TRBV27|TRBD1|.
TGTGCCAGCAGTCAAACAGGGGGACTGGGCTACACCTTC
CASSQTGGLGYTF
>TRBJ2-7|12|TRBV30|TRBD2|few
TGTGCCCACGGGGGGGCCTCCTACGAGCAGTACTTC
CAHGGASYEQYF
>TRBJ2-7|13|TRBV5-6|TRBD2|.
TGTGCCAGCCGCGGGAGGGCCGGATACGAGCAGTACTTC
CASRGRAGYEQYF
>TRBJ2-1|15|TRBV6-5|TRBD1|.
TGTGCCAGCAGTTACATGGGACAGGGGTCCAATGAGCAGTTCTTC
CASSYMGQGSNEQFF
>TRBJ2-7|15|TRBV5-6|TRBD1|.
TGTGCCAGCAGACCTCGATGGACAGGGAACTACGAGCAGTACTTC
CASRPRWTGNYEQYF
>TRBJ2-3|14|TRBV20-1|.|few
TGCAGTGCAAGGGGGGACACAAAAACAGATACGCAGTATTTT
CSARGDTKTDTQYF
>TRBJ1-5|14|TRBV28|.|.
TGTGCCACCGCAACAGGGAAGGGACCCCATCCCCAGCATTTT
CATATGKGPHPQHF
>TRBJ2-3|15|TRBV4-3|.|.
TGCGCCAGCAGCCATGATAGGTGGGTCACAGATACGCAGTATTTT
CASSHDRWVTDTQYF
>TRBJ2-2|17|TRBV7-9|.|few
TGTGCCAGCACCAAGCAAACAGGTCTCCACAACACCGGGGAGCTGTTTTTT
CASTKQTGLHNTGELFF
>TRBJ2-6|17|TRBV7-6|TRBD2|.
TGTGCCAGCAGCTTGGACGGGACTAGCTCTGGGGCCAACGTCCTGACTTTC
CASSLDGTSSGANVLTF